The next 20 T cell receptor beta chains were all read from a single sample in a study of blood T cell repertoires in COVID-19. Method: immunoSEQ multiplex PCR; TCRdb's copy keeps in-frame clones and lacks some. The repertoire holds 250,000 to 350,000 clones, with more than 80% as singletons. Sequenced sample: PBMCs or T cells enriched from blood (not recorded which). Source of these receptors: a woman aged 25-40 years who had recovered from COVID-19.

The CDR3 region has the DNA TGTGCCAGCAGCTTCTCTAACTATGGCTACACCTTC. Its protein is CASSFSNYGYTF. The rearrangement links TRBV5-6 to TRBJ1-2; D call uncertain. The germline V gene encodes CDR1 SGHDT and CDR2 YYEEEE. The CDR3 loop spans 12 amino acids. Trimming cost V 2 bases and J 0 bases, with 2 bases left between them.

The chain has TRBV10-3 and TRBJ2-2; D unclear. Trimming stripped 5 bases from V and 3 bases from J, with 10 bases between. CDR1 and CDR2 (germline): ENHRY, SYGVKD. The CDR3 covers 14 residues. The CDR3 loop is CAISYYRDTGELFF. Here the CDR3 DNA reads TGTGCCATCAGTTACTACCGAGACACCGGGGAGCTGTTTTTT.

The J gene is TRBJ2-1, the V gene TRBV4-3; 12 bases are shared with TRBD2. Germline-derived CDR1 and CDR2 are LGHNA and YSLEER. CDR3 length: 16 residues. V trimming: 4 bases; J trimming: 2 bases; junction bases outside the gene matches: 3. Written as DNA, the CDR3 is TGCGCCAGCAGCCCGGGACTAGCGGGTCCCTACAATGAGCAGTTCTTC. This encodes CASSPGLAGPYNEQFF.

The rearrangement joins TRBV27 to TRBJ2-7; TRBD1 matches 9 bases. V trimming: 4 bases; J trimming: 5 bases; junction bases outside the gene matches: 3. The CDR3 loop spans 13 amino acids. Germline CDR1 and CDR2: MNHEY and SMNVEV (reference sequence). As DNA, the CDR3 is TGTGCCAGCAGTTGGACAGGGGCCCACGAGCAGTACTTC. Translating it yields CASSWTGAHEQYF.

This clone was counted a single time. The chain carries TRBV5-4 and TRBJ2-3; 9 bases fit TRBD2. Germline V gene data show CDR1 as SGHNT and CDR2 as YYREEE (reference sequence). With 4 bases clipped from V and 1 base from J, the junction kept 1 base outside the gene matches. This CDR3 spans 14 amino acids. Written as DNA, the CDR3 is TGTGCCAGCAGCCGCGGGGGGGGCACAGATACGCAGTATTTT. Translating gives CASSRGGGTDTQYF.

V gene TRBV6-4 combines with J gene TRBJ2-7, with 7 bases aligning to TRBD2. V was clipped by 3 bases and J by 1 base; unmatched bases: 6. Germline lookup yields CDR1 MRHNA and CDR2 SNTAGT. This CDR3 has 15 residues. CDR3 protein: CASSESTSASYEQYF. As DNA, the CDR3 is TGTGCCAGCAGTGAGTCTACTAGCGCTTCCTACGAGCAGTACTTC.

This clone was observed a handful of times. The chain recombines TRBV24-1 with TRBJ2-3; TRBD1 matches 7 bases. Germline V gene lookup returns CDR1 KGHDR and CDR2 SFDVKD. CDR3 length: 13 amino acids. V shed 7 bases and J 1 base; nucleotides not matched to a gene: 1. CDR3 residues: CATSGQGTDTQYF. The CDR3 nucleotides read TGTGCCACCAGCGGACAGGGCACAGATACGCAGTATTTT.

The genes are TRBV19 and TRBJ1-5; no firm D call. Deletions cut 5 bases from V and 0 bases from J, with 14 bases between. The V gene's germline CDR1 is LNHDA and CDR2 SQIVND (reference sequence). This CDR3 region has 16 residues. The CDR3 DNA reads as TGTGCCAGTAGTTATACCACAGATTATAGCAATCAGCCCCAGCATTTT. Residues: CASSYTTDYSNQPQHF.

The genes are TRBV2 and TRBJ2-7, with 11 bases fitting TRBD1. CDR1 is SNHLY and CDR2 is FYNNEI in the germline V gene. The CDR3 contains 13 residues. V lost 6 bases and J lost 3; bases outside the gene matches: 1. DNA of the CDR3: TGTGCCAGCAGGGACAGGGGGCTCTACGAGCAGTACTTC. This gives the protein CASRDRGLYEQYF.

The chain carries TRBV13 and TRBJ1-1, with D tentatively TRBD1 (5 bases). The length of the CDR3 is 15 residues. Trimming stripped 2 bases from V and 0 bases from J, with 10 bases between. Germline CDR1 is PRHDT and CDR2 is FYEKMQ (reference sequence). The CDR3 nucleotides read TGTGCCAGCAGCTTACAGGGAACCATGAACACTGAAGCTTTCTTT. As protein: CASSLQGTMNTEAFF.

V usage is TRBV18 and J usage is TRBJ2-3, with 12 bases lining up with TRBD2. Germline CDR1 is KGHSH and CDR2 is LQKENI. The CDR3 is 16 residues long. After removal of 3 bases from V and 5 bases from J, the junction contained 6 bases not matched to a gene. CDR3 coding DNA: TGTGCCAGCTCACCCCGACTAGCGGGAGCGGTAGATACGCAGTATTTT. Translation gives CASSPRLAGAVDTQYF.

The chain joins TRBV6-2 or TRBV6-3 to TRBJ2-1, with 9 bases aligning to TRBD2. Germline V gives CDR1 MNHEY, CDR2 SVGEGT. V was pared by 2 bases and J by 6 bases, with 8 bases of the junction left unmatched. This CDR3 contains 16 residues. The CDR3 DNA is TGTGCCAGCAGTTACCTAGCGGGATTTCAAGGCAATGAGCAGTTCTTC. Amino acid sequence: CASSYLAGFQGNEQFF.

The V gene is TRBV7-8, the J gene TRBJ1-2; D may be TRBD1 (6 bases). CDR1 is SGHVS and CDR2 is FQNEAQ in the germline V gene. V was pared by 0 bases and J by 0 bases, with 11 bases between. CDR3 length: 16 amino acids. The CDR3 here is CASSLAPGEANYGYTF. CDR3 nucleotide sequence: TGTGCCAGCAGCTTAGCTCCAGGGGAAGCTAACTATGGCTACACCTTC.

The J gene is TRBJ1-3, the V gene TRBV4-1; D possibly corresponds to TRBD1 (6 bases). Trimming removed 5 bases from V and 1 base from J, with 12 bases in between. The CDR3 length is 15 residues. Germline-derived CDR1 and CDR2 are MGHRA and YSYEKL. Written as DNA, the CDR3 is TGCGCCAGCAGCTATTACGACAGGTCTGGAAACACCATATATTTT. It translates to CASSYYDRSGNTIYF.

V usage is TRBV30 and J usage is TRBJ1-2, with 7 nucleotides matching TRBD1. J was trimmed by 4 bases and V by 3 bases; bases with no gene match: 5. CDR3 length: 13 amino acids. Germline values: CDR1 GTSNPN, CDR2 SVGIG (reference sequence). In DNA form, the CDR3 reads TGTGCCTGGAGCGAGGGACAGATCTATGGCTACACCTTC. Translating gives CAWSEGQIYGYTF.

The V gene is TRBV19, the J gene TRBJ2-7; 8 bases fit TRBD1. In germline, CDR1 is LNHDA, CDR2 SQIVND (reference sequence). The CDR3 runs 15 residues. The J segment lost 0 bases and the V segment lost 3 bases, leaving 4 bases of the junction unmatched. This chain's CDR3 is CASSMGQVSSYEQYF. CDR3 coding DNA: TGTGCCAGTAGTATGGGACAGGTCAGCTCCTACGAGCAGTACTTC.

This clone was counted a single time. CDR3: CASRLENTGELFF. The DNA for the CDR3 is TGTGCCAGCAGGCTAGAGAACACCGGGGAGCTGTTTTTT. This sequence joins TRBV2 and TRBJ2-2; D is unresolved. V shed 6 bases and J shed 1 base, with 6 bases lying between them. CDR1 is SNHLY, CDR2 FYNNEI, per germline. The CDR3 has 13 residues.

The J gene is TRBJ1-2, the V gene TRBV27; 8 bases match TRBD1. This CDR3 has 16 residues. V gave up 3 bases and J gave up 2 bases; unmatched junction bases: 8. CDR1 is MNHEY, CDR2 SMNVEV, per germline (reference sequence). CDR3: CASSFRGRGSNYGYTF. DNA of the CDR3: TGTGCCAGCAGTTTCAGGGGGCGCGGGTCCAACTATGGCTACACCTTC.

The genes are TRBV7-9 and TRBJ2-7; D is ambiguous. V lost 5 bases, J lost 2 bases, and 10 bases lay in between. The germline gives CDR1 SEHNR, CDR2 FQNEAQ (reference sequence). This CDR3 is 13 amino acids long. DNA of the CDR3: TGTGCCAGCAGCCACCCTAAGCCCTACGAGCAGTACTTC. Amino acid sequence: CASSHPKPYEQYF.

About this clone itself: A read error may produce the germline difference seen at one junction end. The chain combines TRBV7-9 with TRBJ2-5, with unresolved D. This CDR3 is built from 13 residues. CDR1 and CDR2 (germline): SEHNR, FQNEAQ (reference sequence). This CDR3 is CVSSPRSQETQYF. The CDR3 coding sequence is TGTGTCAGCAGCCCCCGCAGCCAAGAGACCCAGTACTTC.